This T cell receptor (beta chain) was sequenced in a study of cytomegalovirus exposure and HLA in healthy donors. V lost 4 bases to trimming and J lost 5 bases; unmatched junction nucleotides: 8. Germline V gives CDR1 SGHDT, CDR2 YYEEEE. CDR3 length: 15 amino acids. On this clone: The target antigen is unknown.

The study's findings and limits: When presence/absence was analysed, sequencing depth was taken to be roughly uniform across donors.

Use of 60 Vbeta and 13 Jbeta primers characterized the PCR. Only in-frame clones appear in the TCRdb table, and some are missing; sequencing was by immunoSEQ multiplex PCR. The sample totals 40,000 or so clones. V and J are TRBV5-6 and TRBJ1-1, with 10 bases aligning to TRBD1. This TCR was recovered from a man under 40 in good health and CMV-seronegative. Sequences were obtained from PBMCs. CDR3 in DNA: TGTGCCAGCAGCCTCGGGACAGGGGCTGTGACTGAAGCTTTCTTT. It is translated as CASSLGTGAVTEAFF.